These T cell receptor beta chains were read from a single sample in a study of shared clonotypes between healthy human individuals. This table comes from immunoSEQ multiplex PCR, and its TCRdb copy is limited to in-frame clones, with some not included. The profile shows about 1.5 million clones, under 99% of them singletons. Sample: naive CD4+ T cells sorted from blood. The receptor set was obtained from a man between 25 and 39 years old in good health. CDR3s include the opening cysteine and the closing phenylalanine or tryptophan. Fields, in order: clone size, V gene, J gene, CDR3 protein. Some rows mark clone size as missing; the rest say once, few, many or name a class of expanded clone.

clone size: -; V gene: TRBV7-9; J gene: TRBJ2-3; CDR3 protein: CASSVTTGLAFTDTQYF
clone size: -; V gene: TRBV11-2; J gene: TRBJ1-2; CDR3 protein: CASSPGPLANYGYTF
clone size: -; V gene: TRBV7-2; J gene: TRBJ1-5; CDR3 protein: CASSLRGVSNQPQHF
clone size: -; V gene: TRBV28; J gene: TRBJ1-1; CDR3 protein: CASSFVYTEAFF
clone size: -; V gene: TRBV6-1; J gene: TRBJ2-7; CDR3 protein: CASLGLLAGLEQYF
clone size: few; V gene: TRBV6-5; J gene: TRBJ1-5; CDR3 protein: CASSYSYSNQPQHF
clone size: -; V gene: TRBV28; J gene: TRBJ2-7; CDR3 protein: CASSFGRTLPHEQYF
clone size: -; V gene: TRBV5-1; J gene: TRBJ1-2; CDR3 protein: CASSLVGPTYGYTF
clone size: -; V gene: TRBV5-1; J gene: TRBJ2-1; CDR3 protein: CASSQDRVSYNEQFF
clone size: -; V gene: TRBV9; J gene: TRBJ2-5; CDR3 protein: CASSVSGKLAGAETQYF
clone size: -; V gene: TRBV19; J gene: TRBJ1-2; CDR3 protein: CASSIGEGGYTF
clone size: -; V gene: TRBV7-7; J gene: TRBJ2-5; CDR3 protein: CASSSIPGLAVGTQYF
clone size: -; V gene: TRBV11-2; J gene: TRBJ2-3; CDR3 protein: CASSFPAGGGTDTQYF
clone size: -; V gene: TRBV6-4; J gene: TRBJ2-1; CDR3 protein: CASSDLPAGAYNEQFF
clone size: -; V gene: TRBV7-3; J gene: TRBJ2-7; CDR3 protein: CASRRIAGPGHEQYF
clone size: -; V gene: TRBV2; J gene: TRBJ2-7; CDR3 protein: CASSDVHPYEQYF
clone size: -; V gene: TRBV5-4; J gene: TRBJ2-3; CDR3 protein: CASSFTDTQYF
clone size: -; V gene: TRBV18; J gene: TRBJ2-3; CDR3 protein: CASSLSGGSTDTQYF
clone size: -; V gene: TRBV10-3; J gene: TRBJ2-5; CDR3 protein: CAISESTRVGGQGVQETQYF
clone size: -; V gene: TRBV21-1; J gene: TRBJ1-5; CDR3 protein: CASSAPVEGPNQPQHF
clone size: -; V gene: TRBV27; J gene: TRBJ1-5; CDR3 protein: CASSFRGAGQPQHF
clone size: -; V gene: TRBV7-8; J gene: TRBJ2-7; CDR3 protein: CASSFGQGGQYF
clone size: -; V gene: TRBV29-1; J gene: TRBJ2-3; CDR3 protein: CSPQGGPTTDTQYF
clone size: -; V gene: TRBV27; J gene: TRBJ2-1; CDR3 protein: CASTLRASTGNEQFF
clone size: -; V gene: TRBV5-1; J gene: TRBJ1-5; CDR3 protein: CASSLAGGEGQPQHF
clone size: -; V gene: TRBV5-1; J gene: TRBJ2-3; CDR3 protein: CASSLVTRADTQYF
clone size: once; V gene: TRBV4-2; J gene: TRBJ2-7; CDR3 protein: CASSQDGGGNYYEQYF
clone size: -; V gene: TRBV11-2; J gene: TRBJ2-7; CDR3 protein: CASSLSRGTARAYEQYF
clone size: -; V gene: TRBV5-6; J gene: TRBJ2-2; CDR3 protein: CASSLPHTGELFF
clone size: -; V gene: TRBV4-1; J gene: TRBJ1-5; CDR3 protein: CASSLRTAGFSHNQPQHF
clone size: -; V gene: TRBV28; J gene: TRBJ2-2; CDR3 protein: CASSSPPPKSGRAYPDTGELFF
clone size: -; V gene: TRBV29-1; J gene: TRBJ2-7; CDR3 protein: CSAQGGDHYEQYF
clone size: -; V gene: TRBV9; J gene: TRBJ1-1; CDR3 protein: CASSVGGGLATEAFF
clone size: -; V gene: TRBV10-3; J gene: TRBJ2-3; CDR3 protein: CAISGGLAATDTQYF
clone size: -; V gene: TRBV27; J gene: TRBJ2-7; CDR3 protein: CASSLSQGSDEQYF
clone size: -; V gene: TRBV7-9; J gene: TRBJ2-3; CDR3 protein: CASSSLAGGPTDTQYF
clone size: -; V gene: TRBV6-5; J gene: TRBJ1-1; CDR3 protein: CASRDGNTEAFF
clone size: -; V gene: TRBV7-6; J gene: TRBJ2-3; CDR3 protein: CASSLAGGSSTDTQYF
clone size: -; V gene: TRBV2; J gene: TRBJ2-5; CDR3 protein: CASSEVVAEETQYF
clone size: once; V gene: TRBV7-9; J gene: TRBJ1-5; CDR3 protein: CASSLGGLGQPQHF
clone size: -; V gene: TRBV11-2; J gene: TRBJ2-1; CDR3 protein: CASSSTGTGSYNEQFF
clone size: -; V gene: TRBV5-4; J gene: TRBJ1-3; CDR3 protein: CASSYNRASSGNTIYF